The rows below give T cell receptor beta chains drawn from one sample of a study of T cell changes during pregnancy in multiple sclerosis. Using immunoSEQ multiplex PCR, the repertoire was profiled, and TCRdb retains in-frame clones only, with some absent. The sample carries tens of thousands of clones, around 90% recorded once. The sequencing here drew on peripheral blood, taken in the second trimester of pregnancy. The receptors come from a female donor with multiple sclerosis, enrolled in a pregnancy study. Both conserved end residues are part of each CDR3. The D gene is left open where the match is weak. Some rows have no size entry. The others give once, few or many, or a class for an expanded clone.

clone_size	v_call	d_call	j_call	cdr3_nt	cdr3_aa
once	TRBV30	TRBD1	TRBJ1-5	TGTGCCTGGAGTATCGGAACAGGGGGGAATCAGCCCCAGCATTTT	CAWSIGTGGNQPQHF
.	TRBV7-2	.	TRBJ1-2	TGTGCCAGCAGCTTACAGCAGGCCACTAACTATGGCTACACCTTC	CASSLQQATNYGYTF
.	TRBV4-1	.	TRBJ2-7	TGCGCCAGCAGCCAGCCTGGGCACAATCCCTACGAGCAGTACTTC	CASSQPGHNPYEQYF
.	TRBV18	TRBD1	TRBJ1-2	TGTGCCAGCTCACCGCCTGACAGGGGGCATTATGGCTACACCTTC	CASSPPDRGHYGYTF
.	TRBV7-9	.	TRBJ1-3	TGTGCCAGCAGCTTAGTCTCGCAGGGTTTTGGAAACACCATATATTTT	CASSLVSQGFGNTIYF
.	TRBV5-1	TRBD1	TRBJ2-5	TGCGCCAGCTTCAAGGGGGACAGCCAAGAGACCCAGTACTTC	CASFKGDSQETQYF
.	TRBV7-6	TRBD2	TRBJ2-1	TGTGCCAGCAGCGTTCGACTAGCGGGAGAGAAGAATGAGCAGTTCTTC	CASSVRLAGEKNEQFF
.	TRBV4-3	.	TRBJ2-5	TGCGCCAGCAGCCAAGATGGTTCAGGGCAAGAGACCCAGTACTTC	CASSQDGSGQETQYF
medium-sized	TRBV28	TRBD2	TRBJ2-5	TGTGCCAGCGAAGGGCTAGCGGGAGGGCCGCGAGAGACCCAGTACTTC	CASEGLAGGPRETQYF
once	TRBV29-1	.	TRBJ2-5	TGCAGCGTTGATTTGCCAACTCAAGAGACCCAGTACTTC	CSVDLPTQETQYF
.	TRBV7-9	.	TRBJ2-7	TGTGCCAGCAGCTTAGCGAGGGAGGACCCCTACGAGCAGTACTTC	CASSLAREDPYEQYF
.	TRBV19	TRBD1	TRBJ1-2	TGTGCCAGTAGTAACCCGGGACAGGGTAACTATGGCTACACCTTC	CASSNPGQGNYGYTF
.	TRBV27	TRBD1	TRBJ2-4	TGTGCCAGCAGTTCTGCACCGACAGGGGGCGTTGACATTCAGTACTTC	CASSSAPTGGVDIQYF
.	TRBV9	TRBD2	TRBJ2-3	TGTGCCAGCAGCGAGCGGGAGGGGGGCACAGATACGCAGTATTTT	CASSEREGGTDTQYF
.	TRBV10-1	.	TRBJ2-7	TGCGCCAGCTCGGACATTCCCTACGAGCAGTACTTC	CASSDIPYEQYF
.	TRBV7-9	.	TRBJ2-3	TGTGCCAGCAGCTTACCTTGGACTATAAGGGATACGCAGTATTTT	CASSLPWTIRDTQYF
once	TRBV6-1	.	TRBJ1-3	TGTGCCAGCAGTGAACCGCCGGACAACTCTGGAAACACCATATATTTT	CASSEPPDNSGNTIYF
.	TRBV19	TRBD2	TRBJ2-3	TGTGCCAGTAGTTACTGGGCTAGCGGGAGGACAGATACGCAGTATTTT	CASSYWASGRTDTQYF
.	TRBV10-3	.	TRBJ2-7	TGTGCCAGCTCCGCGAGGAACGAGCAGTACTTC	CASSARNEQYF
.	TRBV19	.	TRBJ1-1	TGTGCCAGTAGTATTATGGGGGGTATCGTGACGAACACTGAAGCTTTCTTT	CASSIMGGIVTNTEAFF
.	TRBV4-1	.	TRBJ1-2	TGCGCCAGCAGCCATAGGGAAAGGGGAGGGGCCGGCTATGGCTACACCTTC	CASSHRERGGAGYGYTF
.	TRBV18	.	TRBJ2-7	TGTGCCAGCTCACCACCGCCAGGGGACCACGAGCAGTACTTC	CASSPPPGDHEQYF
.	TRBV29-1	TRBD2	TRBJ2-3	TGCAGCGTTGAAGGGGTGAGACTAGCGGGGCCGGCAGATACGCAGTATTTT	CSVEGVRLAGPADTQYF
.	TRBV10-3	.	TRBJ2-2	TGTGCCATCAGTGAGGTTGAGCGGGCCGTTCCCACCGGGGAGCTGTTTTTT	CAISEVERAVPTGELFF
.	TRBV14	TRBD2	TRBJ2-5	TGTGCCAGCAGCCAAGACGGCGGACTAGTGTCAGAGACCCAGTACTTC	CASSQDGGLVSETQYF
once	TRBV29-1	.	TRBJ1-2	TGCAGCGTTGAAGATGTTGCAGATTATTGGAGGGGCTACACCTTC	CSVEDVADYWRGYTF
few	TRBV6-5	.	TRBJ2-1	TGTGCCAGCAGTTACGACTACGTTCATGAGCAGTTCTTC	CASSYDYVHEQFF
.	TRBV7-9	TRBD1	TRBJ1-5	TGTGCCAGCAGCTCCGGACAGGTGGAGTATCGGCCCCAGCATTTT	CASSSGQVEYRPQHF
.	TRBV6-6	.	TRBJ2-3	TGTGCCAGCAGCCGGAGAGAAGCCACAGATACGCAGTATTTT	CASSRREATDTQYF
.	TRBV19	.	TRBJ1-2	TGTGCCAGCAATAAAGAGGCTAACTATGGCTACACCTTC	CASNKEANYGYTF
.	TRBV6-1	.	TRBJ2-5	TGTGCCAGCTGGGGTACGAACAGGGTGCAAGAGACCCAGTACTTC	CASWGTNRVQETQYF
once	TRBV14	TRBD1	TRBJ1-2	TGTGCCAGCAGCCAGTCCAGGGGGGAAGGCTACACCTTC	CASSQSRGEGYTF
.	TRBV11-2	TRBD1	TRBJ1-1	TGTGCCAGCAGCCCACAGGGGCTGAACACTGAAGCTTTCTTT	CASSPQGLNTEAFF
.	TRBV19	TRBD1	TRBJ2-2	TGTGCCAGTAGCCAAGGGACAGGGGGGGCCACCGGGGAGCTGTTTTTT	CASSQGTGGATGELFF
.	TRBV27	TRBD2	TRBJ2-7	TGTGCCAGCAGTTCCGGGACTAGCGGGAGGAACCACGAGCAGTACTTC	CASSSGTSGRNHEQYF
.	TRBV21-1	.	TRBJ1-1	TGTGCCAGCAGCCTCAGGGGGAGGTTGGCGAACACTGAAGCTTTCTTT	CASSLRGRLANTEAFF
.	TRBV6-5	TRBD1	TRBJ2-7	TGTGCCAGCAGTTACCGGGACAGCTCCTACGAGCAGTACTTC	CASSYRDSSYEQYF
.	TRBV5-1	.	TRBJ1-2	TGCGCCAGCAGCTTGGCTGTTGGAGCTAACTATGGCTACACCTTC	CASSLAVGANYGYTF
.	TRBV21-1	.	TRBJ2-3	TGTGCCAGCAGCAAAAGTCCCTTGCGGCAGGGGGCGCAATATACGCAGTATTTT	CASSKSPLRQGAQYTQYF
.	TRBV5-4	TRBD1	TRBJ1-5	TGTGCCAGCAGCCGGGACAGGGGGATCAATCAGCCCCAGCATTTT	CASSRDRGINQPQHF